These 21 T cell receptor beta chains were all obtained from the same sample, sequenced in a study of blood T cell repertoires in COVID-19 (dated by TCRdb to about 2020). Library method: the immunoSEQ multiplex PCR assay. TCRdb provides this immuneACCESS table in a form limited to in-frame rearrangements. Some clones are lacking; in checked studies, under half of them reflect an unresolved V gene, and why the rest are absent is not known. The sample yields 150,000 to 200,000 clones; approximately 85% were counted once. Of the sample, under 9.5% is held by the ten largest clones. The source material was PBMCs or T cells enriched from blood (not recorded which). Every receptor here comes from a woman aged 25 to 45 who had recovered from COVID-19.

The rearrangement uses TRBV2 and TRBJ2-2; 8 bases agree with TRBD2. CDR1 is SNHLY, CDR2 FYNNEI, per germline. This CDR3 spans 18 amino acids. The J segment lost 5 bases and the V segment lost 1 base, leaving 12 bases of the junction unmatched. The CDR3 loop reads CASSEGPGAGEHTGELFF. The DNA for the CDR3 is TGTGCCAGCAGTGAAGGCCCCGGAGCGGGGGAACATACCGGGGAGCTGTTTTTT.

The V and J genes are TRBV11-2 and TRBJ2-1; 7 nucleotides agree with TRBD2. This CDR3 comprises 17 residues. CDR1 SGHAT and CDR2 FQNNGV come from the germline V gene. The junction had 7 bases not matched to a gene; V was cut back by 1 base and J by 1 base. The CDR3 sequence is CASSLVGAGVSYNEQFF. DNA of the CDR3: TGTGCCAGCAGCTTAGTTGGGGCGGGAGTGTCCTACAATGAGCAGTTCTTC.

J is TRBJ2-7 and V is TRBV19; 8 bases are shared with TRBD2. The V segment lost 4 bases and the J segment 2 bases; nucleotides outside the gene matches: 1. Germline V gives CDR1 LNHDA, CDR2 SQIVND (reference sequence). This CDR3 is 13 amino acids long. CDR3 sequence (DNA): TGTGCCAGTAGTAAGCGGGGGACCTACGAGCAGTACTTC. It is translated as CASSKRGTYEQYF.

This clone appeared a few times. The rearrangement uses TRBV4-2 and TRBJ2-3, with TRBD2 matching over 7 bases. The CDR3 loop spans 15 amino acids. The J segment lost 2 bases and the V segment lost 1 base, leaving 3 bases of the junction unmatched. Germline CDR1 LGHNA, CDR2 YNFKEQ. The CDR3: CASSQVAGLTDTQYF. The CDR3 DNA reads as TGTGCCAGCAGCCAAGTAGCGGGTCTCACAGATACGCAGTATTTT.

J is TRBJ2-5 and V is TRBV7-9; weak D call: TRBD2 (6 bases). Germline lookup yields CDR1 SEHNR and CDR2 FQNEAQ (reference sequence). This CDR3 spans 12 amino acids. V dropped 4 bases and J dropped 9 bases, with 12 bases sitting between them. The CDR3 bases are TGTGCCAGCAGCTATTTTGGAGGGCCCCAGTACTTC. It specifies CASSYFGGPQYF.

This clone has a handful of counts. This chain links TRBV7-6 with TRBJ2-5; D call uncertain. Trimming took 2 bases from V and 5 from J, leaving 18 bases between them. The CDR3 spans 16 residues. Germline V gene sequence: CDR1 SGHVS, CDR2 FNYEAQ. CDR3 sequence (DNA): TGTGCCAGCAGCTTATTCGGCTCTCGCGTGAGGGAGACCCAGTACTTC. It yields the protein CASSLFGSRVRETQYF.

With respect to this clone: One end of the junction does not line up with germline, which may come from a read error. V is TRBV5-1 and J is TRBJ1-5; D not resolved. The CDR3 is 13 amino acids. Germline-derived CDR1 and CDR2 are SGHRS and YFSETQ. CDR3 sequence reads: CASSLEYNQPQHF. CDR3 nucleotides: TGCGCCAGCAGTTTGGAATATAATCAGCCCCAGCATTTT.

CDR3 amino acids: CASSFLDGGGTEAFF. CDR3 bases: TGTGCCAGCAGTTTCCTGGACGGGGGTGGCACTGAAGCTTTCTTT. This chain links TRBV6-5 with TRBJ1-1; the D gene is possibly TRBD1 (5 bases). Trimming pared 4 bases from V and 4 bases from J, leaving 16 bases between. The CDR3 is 15 amino acids. Germline V lookup: CDR1 MNHEY, CDR2 SVGAGI.

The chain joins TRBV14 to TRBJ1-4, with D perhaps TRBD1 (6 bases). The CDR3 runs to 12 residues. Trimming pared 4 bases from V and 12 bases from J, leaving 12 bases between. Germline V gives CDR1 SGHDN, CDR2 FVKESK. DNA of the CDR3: TGTGCCAGCAGCCTACAGGGTGTGCAACTGTTTTTT. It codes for CASSLQGVQLFF.

CDR3 nucleotide sequence: TGCGCCAGCAGTGAAAGGAAGGCGGGAGGCCCTACTAGCTCCTACAATGAGCAGTTCTTC. Encoded protein: CASSERKAGGPTSSYNEQFF. The chain employs TRBV10-2 and TRBJ2-1, with 8 bases aligning to TRBD2. Germline assignment: CDR1 WSHSY and CDR2 SAAADI. This CDR3 is built from 20 residues. The V gene end was trimmed by 3 bases and the J gene end by 0 bases; junction bases not matched to a gene: 16.

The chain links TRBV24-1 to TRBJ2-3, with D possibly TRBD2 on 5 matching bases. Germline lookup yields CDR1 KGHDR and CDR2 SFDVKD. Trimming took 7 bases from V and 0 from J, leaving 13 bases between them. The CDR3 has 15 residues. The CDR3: CATSPKAASTDTQYF. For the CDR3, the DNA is TGTGCCACCAGCCCCAAAGCGGCTAGCACAGATACGCAGTATTTT.

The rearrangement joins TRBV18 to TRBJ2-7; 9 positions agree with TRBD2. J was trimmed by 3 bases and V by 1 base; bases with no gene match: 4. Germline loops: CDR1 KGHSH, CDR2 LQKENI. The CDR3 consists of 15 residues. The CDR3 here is CASSPLQRGDYEQYF. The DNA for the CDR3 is TGTGCCAGCTCACCACTCCAGCGGGGGGACTACGAGCAGTACTTC.

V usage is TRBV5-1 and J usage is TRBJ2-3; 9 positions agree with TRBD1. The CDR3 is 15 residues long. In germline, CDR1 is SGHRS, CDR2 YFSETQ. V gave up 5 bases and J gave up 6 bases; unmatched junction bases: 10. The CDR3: CASRDRDRDSDTQYF. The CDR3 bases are TGCGCCAGCAGGGACCGGGACAGGGACTCGGATACGCAGTATTTT.

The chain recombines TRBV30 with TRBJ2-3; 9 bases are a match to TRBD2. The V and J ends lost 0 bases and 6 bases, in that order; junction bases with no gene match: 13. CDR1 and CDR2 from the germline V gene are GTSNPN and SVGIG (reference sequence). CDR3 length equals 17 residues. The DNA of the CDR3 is TGTGCCTGGAGTGTACCGGTAGCGGGAGTTATCAGGGATACGCAGTATTTT. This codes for CAWSVPVAGVIRDTQYF.

This chain's CDR3 is CATSALAGEETQYF. The CDR3 DNA reads as TGTGCCACCAGTGCCCTAGCGGGAGAAGAGACCCAGTACTTC. V and J are TRBV24-1 and TRBJ2-5, with 10 bases matching TRBD2. The CDR3 runs to 14 residues. Germline V gene sequence: CDR1 KGHDR, CDR2 SFDVKD. The J segment lost 3 bases and the V segment lost 5 bases, leaving 2 bases of the junction unmatched.

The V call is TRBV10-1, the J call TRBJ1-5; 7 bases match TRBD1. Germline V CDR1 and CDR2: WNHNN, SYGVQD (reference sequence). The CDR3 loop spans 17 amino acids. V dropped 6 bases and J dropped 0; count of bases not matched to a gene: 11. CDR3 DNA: TGCGCCAGCAGACAAGGGACAGTTAGATATAGCAATCAGCCCCAGCATTTT. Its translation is CASRQGTVRYSNQPQHF.

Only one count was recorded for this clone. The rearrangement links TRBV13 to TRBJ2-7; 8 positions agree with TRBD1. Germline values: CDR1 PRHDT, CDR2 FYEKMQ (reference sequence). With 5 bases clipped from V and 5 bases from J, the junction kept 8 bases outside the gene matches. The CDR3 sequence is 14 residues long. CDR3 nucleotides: TGTGCCAGCAGCCCCGGACAGGGAATCAACGAGCAGTACTTC. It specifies CASSPGQGINEQYF.

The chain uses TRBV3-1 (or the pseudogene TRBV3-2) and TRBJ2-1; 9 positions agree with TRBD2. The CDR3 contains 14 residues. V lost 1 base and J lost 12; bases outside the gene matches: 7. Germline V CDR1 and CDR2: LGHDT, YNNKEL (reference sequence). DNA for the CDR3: TGTGCCAGCAGCCAAGCGGAGACTAGCGGAACGCAGTTCTTC. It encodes CASSQAETSGTQFF.

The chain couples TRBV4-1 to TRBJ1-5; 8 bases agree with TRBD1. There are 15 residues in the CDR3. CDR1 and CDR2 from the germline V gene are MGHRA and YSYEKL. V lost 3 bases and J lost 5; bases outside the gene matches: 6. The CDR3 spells CASSHGQGLDQPQHF. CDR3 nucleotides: TGCGCCAGCAGCCATGGACAGGGATTGGATCAGCCCCAGCATTTT.

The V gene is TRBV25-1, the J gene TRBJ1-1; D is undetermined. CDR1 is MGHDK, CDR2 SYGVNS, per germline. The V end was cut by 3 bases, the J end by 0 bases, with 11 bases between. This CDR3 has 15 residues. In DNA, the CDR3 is TGTGCCAGCAGTGAGGGAGGGTTCGTGAACACTGAAGCTTTCTTT. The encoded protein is CASSEGGFVNTEAFF.

The CDR3 reads CATSDTMASGKSTDTQYF. The CDR3 nucleotides read TGTGCCACCAGTGACACGATGGCCAGCGGGAAAAGCACAGATACGCAGTATTTT. V usage is TRBV24-1 and J usage is TRBJ2-3; 7 bases line up with TRBD2. This CDR3 comprises 18 residues. V gave up 4 bases and J gave up 0 bases; unmatched junction bases: 12. Per germline, CDR1 KGHDR and CDR2 SFDVKD.